The subject of this entry is one T cell receptor (beta chain). This record comes from a study of blood T cell repertoires in COVID-19. CDR1 LGHNT and CDR2 FRNRAP come from the germline V gene. Trimming cost V 2 bases and J 13 bases, with 14 bases left between them. This CDR3 spans 12 amino acids. Authors' analysis steps: Estimation of nucleated cell counts relied on the amplification of reference gene primers. Sequenced by immunoSEQ multiplex PCR; TCRdb stores in-frame clones only, minus some. V and J calls and clone size are copied from that table; D and trimming were computed from the DNA. Of nearly 300,000 clones in the sample, around 89% are singletons; the top ten hold more than 6.5%.

The specimen was peripheral blood. The V call is TRBV12-5, the J call TRBJ1-2; TRBD1 is a possible D gene (6 bases). The clonotype comes from a woman aged 30 to 39 who had recovered from COVID-19. The CDR3 protein is CASGLNGQGPTF. The CDR3 DNA follows: TGTGCTAGTGGTTTGAACGGTCAGGGGCCCACCTTC.